A single sample gave rise to the 21 T cell receptor beta chains below, sequenced in a study of T cells in lung cancer brain metastases. Sequencing used immunoSEQ multiplex PCR; TCRdb keeps in-frame clones, though not all of them. The sample lists approximately 5,500 clones; approximately 80% were seen once. The sequencing sample was made of tumor tissue from a brain metastasis. The receptors here all came from a man aged 45-65 years with non-small cell lung cancer that had spread to the brain.

The chain has TRBV11-2 and TRBJ2-5, with D tentatively TRBD1 (6 bases). Germline V gives CDR1 SGHAT, CDR2 FQNNGV. Between the trimmed V and J ends, which lost 5 bases and 5 bases, there was a span of 21 bases. This CDR3 spans 16 amino acids. CDR3 coding DNA: TGTGCCAGCAGCCACGGAAATACAGGGTCCGGGGAGACCCAGTACTTC. Its translation is CASSHGNTGSGETQYF. Using reference TRBV11-2 and TRBJ2-5 for the parts outside the CDR3, the full variable domain is EAGVAQSPRYKIIEKRQSVAFWCNPISGHATLYWYQQILGQGPKLLIQFQNNGVVDDSQLPKDRFSAERLKGVDSTLKIQPAKLEDSAVYLCASSHGNTGSGETQYFGPGTRLLVL.

V gene TRBV5-1 combines with J gene TRBJ1-5; the D gene is possibly TRBD1 (6 bases). The germline V and J ends were trimmed by 5 bases and 4 bases, with 19 bases remaining between them. The CDR3 extends over 16 amino acids. The V gene's germline CDR1 is SGHRS and CDR2 YFSETQ. The CDR3 region has the DNA TGCGCCAGCAGTCCCCGGGGAGGGCAGGGGAATCAGCCCCAGCATTTT. The encoded protein is CASSPRGGQGNQPQHF.

The CDR3 nucleotides read TGTGCCAGCAGTTCAACGGAATCCCAAGAGACCCAGTACTTC. Translated: CASSSTESQETQYF. The chain recombines TRBV2 with TRBJ2-5, with no clear D. The CDR3 runs to 14 residues. Germline V gene lookup returns CDR1 SNHLY and CDR2 FYNNEI. Trimming removed 5 bases from V and 1 base from J, with 11 bases in between.

V is TRBV7-9 and J is TRBJ1-2, with a possible D match to TRBD1 (5 bases). V shed 7 bases and J shed 8 bases, with 17 bases lying between them. The CDR3 extends over 13 amino acids. The V gene's germline CDR1 is SEHNR and CDR2 FQNEAQ (reference sequence). The CDR3 DNA follows: TGTGCCAGCATCCCAAGGCAGGGCAAGGGCTACACCTTC. Its protein is CASIPRQGKGYTF.

This clone rates as large. The rearrangement joins TRBV25-1 to TRBJ1-2; a possible D gene is TRBD1 (5 bases). This CDR3 comprises 12 residues. With 7 bases removed from V and 5 bases from J, the gap between germline ends came to 11 bases. The germline V gene encodes CDR1 MGHDK and CDR2 SYGVNS. In DNA, the CDR3 is TGTGCCAGCATGCAGGGAGAGTATGGCTACACCTTC. Residues: CASMQGEYGYTF.

The genes are TRBV27 and TRBJ2-4; 7 bases fit TRBD2. With V trimmed by 4 bases and J by 8 bases, 14 bases remained unmatched. The CDR3 covers 16 residues. Per the germline V gene, CDR1 is MNHEY and CDR2 is SMNVEV (reference sequence). CDR3: CASSYTGGSGGYIQYF. The CDR3 bases are TGTGCCAGCAGTTATACTGGAGGATCGGGGGGATACATTCAGTACTTC.

The CDR3 DNA follows: TGTGCCTGGAGTGTTGGGAGGGCTCAGCCCCAGCATTTT. It encodes CAWSVGRAQPQHF. This rearrangement joins TRBV30 to TRBJ1-5; D uncertain. The germline V gene encodes CDR1 GTSNPN and CDR2 SVGIG (reference sequence). Deletions cut 0 bases from V and 6 bases from J, with 9 bases between. CDR3 size: 13 residues.

V usage is TRBV11-2 and J usage is TRBJ1-2; D is possibly TRBD1 (5 bases). Trimming removed 1 base at V and 1 base at J, with 10 bases between. The V gene's germline CDR1 is SGHAT and CDR2 FQNNGV. The CDR3 has 15 residues. The CDR3 reads CASSLAAGGNYGYTF. CDR3 bases: TGTGCCAGCAGCTTAGCCGCGGGGGGTAACTATGGCTACACCTTC. Full variable domain (rest looked up from reference TRBV11-2 and TRBJ1-2): EAGVAQSPRYKIIEKRQSVAFWCNPISGHATLYWYQQILGQGPKLLIQFQNNGVVDDSQLPKDRFSAERLKGVDSTLKIQPAKLEDSAVYLCASSLAAGGNYGYTFGSGTRLTVV.

V and J are TRBV7-2 and TRBJ2-3; 7 positions agree with TRBD1. The CDR3 runs to 18 residues. V shed 1 base and J 0 bases; nucleotides not matched to a gene: 10. Germline values: CDR1 SGHTA, CDR2 FQGNSA. The CDR3 DNA is TGTGCCAGCAGCTTAGTCGCCGTGACAGGGACGAGCACAGATACGCAGTATTTT. Translation: CASSLVAVTGTSTDTQYF.

As for this clone: A single base separates this from a much larger clone, so it may be a read error. Other DNA sequences in the sample encode the same CDR3. The chain carries TRBV11-1 and TRBJ2-1; D is uncertain. Germline CDR1 is SGHAT and CDR2 is FQDESV (reference sequence). The CDR3 covers 11 residues. CDR3 coding DNA: TGTGCCAGCAGCCAAGACAATGAGCAATTCTTC. Amino acid sequence: CASSQDNEQFF. The complete variable domain, with remaining parts taken from reference TRBV11-1 and TRBJ2-1, reads EAEVAQSPRYKITEKSQAVAFWCDPISGHATLYWYRQILGQGPELLVQFQDESVVDDSQLPKDRFSAERLKGVDSTLKIQPAELGDSAMYLCASSQDNEQFFGPGTRLTVL.

This chain links TRBV30 with TRBJ1-3; no clear D. V dropped 5 bases and J dropped 1 base, with 3 bases sitting between them. There are 11 residues in the CDR3. CDR1 and CDR2 (germline): GTSNPN, SVGIG (reference sequence). For the CDR3, the DNA is TGTGCCTGGGGATCTGGAAACACCATATATTTT. Translation gives CAWGSGNTIYF.

The V and J genes are TRBV4-2 and TRBJ1-1, with D unclear. The CDR3 length is 16 residues. CDR1 is LGHNA, CDR2 YNFKEQ, per germline. Trimming left V 0 bases short and J 3 bases short, with 14 bases between. The CDR3 protein is CASSQDPPPGDTEAFF. CDR3 nucleotide sequence: TGTGCCAGCAGCCAAGACCCCCCCCCTGGAGACACTGAAGCTTTCTTT.

This chain connects TRBV5-1 to TRBJ1-1; 7 bases line up with TRBD1. CDR1 and CDR2 from the germline V gene are SGHRS and YFSETQ. V lost 2 bases and J lost 4; bases outside the gene matches: 8. The CDR3 is made up of 15 amino acids. In DNA, the CDR3 is TGCGCCAGCAGCTTAGAGGACAGGCCGCGCACTGAAGCTTTCTTT. Its protein is CASSLEDRPRTEAFF.

This rearrangement joins TRBV19 to TRBJ1-2; D might be TRBD1 (5 bases). Germline CDR1 and CDR2: LNHDA and SQIVND (reference sequence). Between the trimmed V and J ends, which lost 7 bases and 5 bases, there was a span of 14 bases. The CDR3 runs to 13 residues. This CDR3 is CASNHAQGYGYTF. CDR3 nucleotides: TGTGCCAGTAACCATGCTCAGGGATATGGCTACACCTTC.

The rearrangement joins TRBV6-6 to TRBJ1-1, with D possibly matching TRBD1 (6 bases). Germline values: CDR1 MNHNY, CDR2 SVGAGI (reference sequence). V was cut by 6 bases and J by 1 base, with 12 bases left in between. This CDR3 comprises 14 residues. The CDR3 bases are TGTGCCAGCAGGAAACGGGGACAGAACACTGAAGCTTTCTTT. Translation: CASRKRGQNTEAFF.

The chain combines TRBV11-2 with TRBJ2-5; no reliable D call. The CDR3 totals 13 residues. The V end lost 6 bases, the J end lost 5 bases, and 13 bases lay between the germline ends. Germline-derived CDR1 and CDR2 are SGHAT and FQNNGV. The CDR3 protein is CASSPNTVETQYF. CDR3 DNA: TGTGCCAGCAGTCCAAACACGGTTGAGACCCAGTACTTC. The whole variable domain, remainder taken from reference TRBV11-2 and TRBJ2-5, is EAGVAQSPRYKIIEKRQSVAFWCNPISGHATLYWYQQILGQGPKLLIQFQNNGVVDDSQLPKDRFSAERLKGVDSTLKIQPAKLEDSAVYLCASSPNTVETQYFGPGTRLLVL.

This clone was counted only a few times. At the DNA level, this CDR3 is encoded by other sequences in the same sample as well. V and J are TRBV7-2 and TRBJ1-2; maybe TRBD1 (6 bases). Between the trimmed V and J ends, which lost 7 bases and 7 bases, there was a span of 28 bases. Germline V gene lookup returns CDR1 SGHTA and CDR2 FQGNSA. The CDR3 loop spans 17 amino acids. The CDR3 region has the DNA TGTGCCAGCACCCTAGGGGGTGCCAGCGCTGGTAGCTCTGGCTACACCTTC. Protein: CASTLGGASAGSSGYTF. Together with reference TRBV7-2 and TRBJ1-2, the CDR3 gives the full variable domain: GAGVSQSPSNKVTEKGKDVELRCDPISGHTALYWYRQSLGQGLEFLIYFQGNSAPDKSGLPSDRFSAERTGGSVSTLTIQRTQQEDSAVYLCASTLGGASAGSSGYTFGSGTRLTVV.

The chain has TRBV14 and TRBJ1-2, with D unresolved. Trimming removed 4 bases from V and 5 bases from J, with 11 bases in between. Per germline, CDR1 SGHDN and CDR2 FVKESK. The CDR3 totals 13 residues. Here the CDR3 DNA reads TGTGCCAGCAGCCTACCAAACTCATATGGCTACACCTTC. Translated, it gives CASSLPNSYGYTF. The whole variable domain, filled in from reference TRBV14 and TRBJ1-2, reads EAGVTQFPSHSVIEKGQTVTLRCDPISGHDNLYWYRRVMGKEIKFLLHFVKESKQDESGMPNNRFLAERTGGTYSTLKVQPAELEDSGVYFCASSLPNSYGYTFGSGTRLTVV.

The V gene is TRBV6-5, the J gene TRBJ1-2, with TRBD1 as a possible D gene (6 bases). The CDR3 covers 13 residues. Trimming took 4 bases from V and 4 from J, leaving 10 bases between them. Germline loops: CDR1 MNHEY, CDR2 SVGAGI. The CDR3 loop is CASSLGGAYGYTF. DNA for the CDR3: TGTGCCAGCAGTTTGGGGGGCGCCTATGGCTACACCTTC.

The chain recombines TRBV5-5 with TRBJ2-7; D is undetermined. Trimming removed 2 bases at V and 2 bases at J, with 14 bases between. CDR1 and CDR2 from the germline V gene are SGHKS and YYEKEE (reference sequence). The CDR3 spans 15 residues. The CDR3 loop is CASSFNNGYAYEQYF. CDR3 bases: TGTGCCAGCAGCTTCAACAACGGCTACGCCTACGAGCAGTACTTC.

Here the CDR3 reads CASSLAPTGIEETQYF. The CDR3 nucleotides are TGTGCCAGCAGCTTAGCCCCGACAGGGATTGAAGAGACCCAGTACTTC. V and J are TRBV7-2 and TRBJ2-5; TRBD1 matches 7 bases. The length of the CDR3 is 16 residues. Germline V CDR1 and CDR2: SGHTA, FQGNSA. After removal of 0 bases from V and 3 bases from J, the junction contained 7 bases not matched to a gene.